The 5 T cell receptor beta chains listed next were all sequenced from one sample in a study of STAT5B mutations in CD4+ large granular lymphocyte leukemia. TCRdb keeps only in-frame clones here, not all; method: immunoSEQ multiplex PCR. Among 25,000 to 35,000 clones, approximately 81% were seen once, and the ten largest hold around 2.5%. The sequenced material came from CD4+ T cells from blood buffy coats. The receptors shown here come from a human donor in good health.

V gene TRBV18 combines with J gene TRBJ2-7; D unclear. CDR1 is KGHSH and CDR2 is LQKENI in the germline V gene. This CDR3 is built from 12 residues. V shed 3 bases and J shed 0 bases, with 3 bases lying between them. CDR3 DNA sequence: TGTGCCAGCTCACCGACCTCCTACGAGCAGTACTTC. Translating it yields CASSPTSYEQYF.

The chain employs TRBV30 and TRBJ2-3; 8 bases map to TRBD2. V shed 3 bases, J shed 2 bases, and the junction held 7 bases outside the gene matches. Germline V gene sequence: CDR1 GTSNPN, CDR2 SVGIG (reference sequence). The CDR3 contains 15 residues. The CDR3 protein is CAWSGLAGYTDTQYF. Here the CDR3 DNA reads TGTGCCTGGAGCGGGCTAGCGGGTTACACAGATACGCAGTATTTT.

V is TRBV9 and J is TRBJ2-3; 14 bases agree with TRBD2. V lost 0 bases to trimming and J lost 6 bases; unmatched junction nucleotides: 6. The CDR3 is made up of 17 amino acids. Germline CDR1 and CDR2: SGDLS and YYNGEE. Written as DNA, the CDR3 is TGTGCCAGCAGCGTAGGGACTAGCGGGGGGTCGATGGATACGCAGTATTTT. Protein product: CASSVGTSGGSMDTQYF.

This chain uses TRBV10-3 with TRBJ2-1; TRBD2 matches 8 bases. The CDR3 covers 16 residues. Germline-derived CDR1 and CDR2 are ENHRY and SYGVKD. The trim removed 3 bases at V and 4 bases at J, leaving 8 bases unmatched. CDR3 DNA sequence: TGTGCCATCAGTGACTCCCGACTAGCGACGTACAATGAGCAGTTCTTC. It codes for CAISDSRLATYNEQFF.

The chain has TRBV18 and TRBJ2-7; maybe TRBD1 (6 bases). The V end was cut by 3 bases, the J end by 5 bases, with 11 bases between. The CDR3 covers 13 residues. Looked up from germline, CDR1 is KGHSH and CDR2 is LQKENI. CDR3 region: CASSPTGSHEQYF. The CDR3 bases are TGTGCCAGCTCACCCACAGGGTCACACGAGCAGTACTTC.